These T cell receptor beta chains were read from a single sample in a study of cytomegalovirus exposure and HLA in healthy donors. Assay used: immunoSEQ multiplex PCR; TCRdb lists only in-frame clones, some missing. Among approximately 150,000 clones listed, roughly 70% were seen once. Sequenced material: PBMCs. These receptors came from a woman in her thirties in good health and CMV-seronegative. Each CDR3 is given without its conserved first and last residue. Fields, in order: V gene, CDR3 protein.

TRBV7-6	ASSLVREGQPQH
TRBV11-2	ASSLTRGGQETQY
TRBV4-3	ASSQERTGWNEKLF
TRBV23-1	ASSPRVITEAF
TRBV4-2	ASSPLGGADQPQH
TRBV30	AWSQGTDGQPQH
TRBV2	ASSLEGDTEAF
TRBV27	ASSLGTLGNQPQH
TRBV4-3	ASSQDPGTGVNSNQPQH
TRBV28	ATTGQGSTEAF
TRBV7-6	ASSLFGQDQGTQY
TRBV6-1	ASSETSGGSTQY
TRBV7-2	ASSYPDRVGYGYT
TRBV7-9	ASSKVQASEQF
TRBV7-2	ASSLGADEQF
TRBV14	ASSPPGEWTEAF
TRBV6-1	ASSQGTVSNQPQH
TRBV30	ALHAGTGLEKLF
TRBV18	ASSPMFLETQY
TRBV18	ASSLAGTTYGYT
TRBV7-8	ASSLIPGGNQPQH
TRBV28	ASGLMGDEAF
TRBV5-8	ASSLESSTEAF
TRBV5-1	ASSFRLVFRQETQY
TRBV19	ASARGNTGELF
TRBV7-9	ASSSQGVQETQY
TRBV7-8	ASSLDSPGLAITGELF
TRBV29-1	SVGLVGSPLH
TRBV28	ASSFLSGTGSSGANVLT
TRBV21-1	ASSPGTGGCGYT
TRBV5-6	ASSLVSVETQY
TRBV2	ASKLLYTGELF